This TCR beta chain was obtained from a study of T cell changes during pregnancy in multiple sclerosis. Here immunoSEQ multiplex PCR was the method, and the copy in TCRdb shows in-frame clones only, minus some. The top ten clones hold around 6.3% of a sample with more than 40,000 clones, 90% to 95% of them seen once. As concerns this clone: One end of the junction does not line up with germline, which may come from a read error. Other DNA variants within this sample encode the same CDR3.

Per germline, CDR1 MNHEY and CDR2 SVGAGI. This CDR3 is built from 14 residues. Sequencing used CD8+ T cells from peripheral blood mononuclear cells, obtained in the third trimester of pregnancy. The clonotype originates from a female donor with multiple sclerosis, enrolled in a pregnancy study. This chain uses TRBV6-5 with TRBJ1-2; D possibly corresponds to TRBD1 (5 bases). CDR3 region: CASSLGRGNYGYTF. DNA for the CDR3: TGCGCCAGCAGCTTGGGGCGGGGAAACTATGGCTACACCTTC.